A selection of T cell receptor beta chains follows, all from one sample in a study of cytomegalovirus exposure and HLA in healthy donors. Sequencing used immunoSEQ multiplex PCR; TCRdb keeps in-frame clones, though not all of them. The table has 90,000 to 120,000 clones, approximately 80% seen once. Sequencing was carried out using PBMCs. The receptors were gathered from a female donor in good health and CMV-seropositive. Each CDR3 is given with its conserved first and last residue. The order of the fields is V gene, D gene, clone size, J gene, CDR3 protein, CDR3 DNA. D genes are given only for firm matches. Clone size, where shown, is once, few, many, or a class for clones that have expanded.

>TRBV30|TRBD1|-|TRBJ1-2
CAWSPGQSNYGYTF
TGTGCCTGGAGTCCGGGACAGAGTAACTATGGCTACACCTTC
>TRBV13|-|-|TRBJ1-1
CASSLDMNTEAFF
TGTGCCAGCAGCTTAGATATGAACACTGAAGCTTTCTTT
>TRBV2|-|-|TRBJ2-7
CASSESHTSYEQYF
TGTGCCAGCAGTGAGTCCCACACTAGTTACGAGCAGTACTTC
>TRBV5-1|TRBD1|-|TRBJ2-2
CASSSTGFRNTGELFF
TGCGCCAGCAGCTCGACAGGGTTCCGAAACACCGGGGAGCTGTTTTTT
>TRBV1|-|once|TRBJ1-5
CTSSQDDRGINQPQHF
TGCACCAGCAGCCAAGATGACAGGGGAATAAATCAGCCCCAGCATTTT
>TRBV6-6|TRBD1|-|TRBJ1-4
CASRLGGDEKLFF
TGTGCCAGCAGACTAGGGGGCGATGAAAAACTGTTTTTT
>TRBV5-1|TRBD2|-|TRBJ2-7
CASSLRRESEQYF
TGCGCCAGCAGCTTACGGCGGGAGAGCGAGCAGTACTTC
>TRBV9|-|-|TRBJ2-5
CASSADVREGWETQYF
TGTGCCAGCAGCGCTGACGTGCGGGAAGGGTGGGAGACCCAGTACTTC
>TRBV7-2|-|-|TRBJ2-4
CASSLAGQALRGKNIQYF
TGTGCCAGCAGCTTAGCGGGTCAGGCCCTACGGGGCAAAAACATTCAGTACTTC
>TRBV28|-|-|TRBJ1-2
CASSTTVLNGYTF
TGTGCCAGCAGTACCACAGTATTGAATGGCTACACCTTC
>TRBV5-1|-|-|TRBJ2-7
CASSFRPDSYEQYF
TGCGCCAGCAGCTTTCGTCCAGACTCCTACGAGCAGTACTTC
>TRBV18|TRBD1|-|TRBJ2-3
CASSPRTGGSSDTQYF
TGTGCCAGCTCACCTCGGACAGGGGGCTCTTCAGATACGCAGTATTTT
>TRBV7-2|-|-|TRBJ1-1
CASSYTTYGNTEAFF
TGTGCCAGCAGCTACACGACATATGGGAACACTGAAGCTTTCTTT
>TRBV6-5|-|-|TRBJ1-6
CASTRQVHNSPLHF
TGTGCCAGCACCAGACAGGTCCATAATTCACCCCTCCACTTT
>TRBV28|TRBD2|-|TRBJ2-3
CASSVHGGGTDTQYF
TGTGCCAGCAGTGTCCACGGGGGGGGCACAGATACGCAGTATTTT
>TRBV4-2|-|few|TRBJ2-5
CASSQDRGGGQVRETQYF
TGTGCCAGCAGCCAAGATAGGGGAGGGGGGCAGGTCAGGGAGACCCAGTACTTC
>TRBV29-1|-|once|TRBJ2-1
CSVERGSHRLNEQFF
TGCAGCGTTGAACGTGGGAGTCATCGGCTTAATGAGCAGTTCTTC
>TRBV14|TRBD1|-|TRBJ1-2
CASSQGQGIRGYTF
TGTGCCAGCAGCCAGGGACAGGGAATCAGAGGCTACACCTTC
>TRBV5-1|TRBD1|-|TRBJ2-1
CASSFLGQGSISEQFF
TGCGCCAGCAGCTTCTTGGGACAGGGATCTATTAGTGAGCAGTTCTTC
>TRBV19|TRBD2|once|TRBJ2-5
CASKGLAASRETQYF
TGTGCCAGTAAGGGACTAGCGGCGTCCCGGGAGACCCAGTACTTC
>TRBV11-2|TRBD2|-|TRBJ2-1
CASRRILAGGSYNEQFF
TGTGCCAGCAGGAGAATCTTAGCGGGAGGCTCCTACAATGAGCAGTTCTTC
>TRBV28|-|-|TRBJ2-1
CASSLTRAGNEQFF
TGTGCCAGCAGTCTAACGCGTGCGGGGAATGAGCAGTTCTTC
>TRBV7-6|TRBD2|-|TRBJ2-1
CASRPGTSGSYNEQFF
TGTGCCAGCAGACCCGGGACTAGCGGGAGTTACAATGAGCAGTTCTTC
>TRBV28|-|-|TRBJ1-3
CASSSGSYSGNTIYF
TGTGCCAGCAGTTCCGGGAGCTACTCTGGAAACACCATATATTTT
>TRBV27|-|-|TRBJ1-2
CASSQRGRPNYGYTF
TGTGCCAGCAGTCAGCGGGGCCGTCCTAACTATGGCTACACCTTC
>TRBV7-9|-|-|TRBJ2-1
CASSFPPGSLHNEQFF
TGTGCCAGCAGCTTTCCCCCAGGGTCCTTACACAATGAGCAGTTCTTC
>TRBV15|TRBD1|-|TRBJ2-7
CATSRRSFRDRGPDEQYF
TGTGCCACCAGCAGGCGGTCATTCCGGGACAGGGGGCCGGACGAGCAGTACTTC
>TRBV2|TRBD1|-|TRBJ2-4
CASIDRTGQGPAKNIQYF
TGTGCCAGCATTGACAGGACAGGACAGGGGCCAGCCAAAAACATTCAGTACTTC
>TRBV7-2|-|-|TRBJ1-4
CASSLAEGEKLFF
TGTGCCAGCAGCTTAGCGGAGGGTGAAAAACTGTTTTTT
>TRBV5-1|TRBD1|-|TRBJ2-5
CASSPAGTGGQETQYF
TGCGCCAGCAGCCCAGCCGGGACAGGGGGCCAAGAGACCCAGTACTTC
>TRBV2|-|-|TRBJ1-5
CASRPGWGRGNQPQHF
TGTGCCAGCAGACCAGGATGGGGGCGTGGCAATCAGCCCCAGCATTTT
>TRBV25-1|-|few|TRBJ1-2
CASRGPLLGAYGYTF
TGTGCCAGCAGGGGCCCCCTGCTGGGGGCCTATGGCTACACCTTC
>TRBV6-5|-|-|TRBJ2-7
CASSYIQDSYEQYF
TGTGCCAGCAGTTACATCCAGGATTCATACGAGCAGTACTTC
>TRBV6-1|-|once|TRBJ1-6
CASRTTQSPLHF
TGTGCCAGCAGGACTACTCAGTCACCCCTCCACTTT
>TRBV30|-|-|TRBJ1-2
CAWSAGSVGYTF
TGTGCCTGGAGTGCCGGGAGTGTCGGCTACACCTTC
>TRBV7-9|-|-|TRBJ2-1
CASSPPLGGPYNEQFF
TGTGCCAGCAGCCCCCCTCTGGGGGGGCCCTACAATGAGCAGTTCTTC
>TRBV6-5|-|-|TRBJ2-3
CASISGGGGAHTQYF
TGTGCCAGCATCTCAGGGGGCGGGGGGGCCCATACGCAGTATTTT
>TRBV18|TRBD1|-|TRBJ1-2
CASSPGTGTGFHGYTF
TGTGCCAGCTCACCAGGAACCGGGACAGGGTTTCATGGCTACACCTTC
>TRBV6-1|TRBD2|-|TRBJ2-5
CASTLTSLQETQYF
TGTGCCAGCACCCTGACTAGCCTCCAAGAGACCCAGTACTTC
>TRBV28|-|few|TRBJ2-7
CASTPGAGYYEQYF
TGTGCCAGCACCCCAGGGGCAGGATACTACGAGCAGTACTTC
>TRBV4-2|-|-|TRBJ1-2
CASSQDPRLDGYTF
TGTGCCAGCAGCCAAGATCCCCGCTTAGATGGCTACACCTTC
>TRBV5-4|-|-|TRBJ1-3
CASSLGANSGNTIYF
TGTGCCAGCAGCTTGGGAGCCAATTCTGGAAACACCATATATTTT
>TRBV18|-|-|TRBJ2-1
CASSPMSSYNEQFF
TGTGCCAGCTCACCAATGAGCTCCTACAATGAGCAGTTCTTC
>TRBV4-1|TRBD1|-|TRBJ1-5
CASSQEGQENQPQHF
TGCGCCAGCAGCCAAGAGGGACAGGAAAATCAGCCCCAGCATTTT
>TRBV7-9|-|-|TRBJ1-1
CASSLDHHRRTEAFF
TGTGCCAGCAGCTTAGACCATCACAGAAGGACTGAAGCTTTCTTT
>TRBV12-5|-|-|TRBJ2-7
CASGLARDGGYYEQYF
TGTGCTAGTGGTTTGGCCCGGGACGGGGGATACTACGAGCAGTACTTC
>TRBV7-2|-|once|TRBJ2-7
CASSLMAGYEQYF
TGTGCCAGCAGCTTGATGGCAGGTTACGAGCAGTACTTC
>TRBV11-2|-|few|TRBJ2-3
CASSLDTTTDTQYF
TGTGCCAGCAGCTTAGATACTACCACAGATACGCAGTATTTT
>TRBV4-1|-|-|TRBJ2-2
CASSQEGGRTGELFF
TGCGCCAGCAGCCAAGAGGGAGGTCGCACCGGGGAGCTGTTTTTT
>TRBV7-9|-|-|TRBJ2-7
CASSLGQSVPYEQYF
TGTGCCAGCAGCTTAGGGCAGTCTGTCCCCTACGAGCAGTACTTC
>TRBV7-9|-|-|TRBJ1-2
CASSLAAGIGGYTF
TGTGCCAGCAGCTTAGCGGCAGGGATTGGAGGCTACACCTTC
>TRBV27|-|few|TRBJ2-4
CASSTWGPRGKNIQYF
TGTGCCAGCAGTACTTGGGGGCCCAGGGGCAAAAACATTCAGTACTTC
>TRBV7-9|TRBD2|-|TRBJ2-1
CASSYTSGRYNEQFF
TGTGCCAGCAGTTATACTAGCGGGAGATACAATGAGCAGTTCTTC
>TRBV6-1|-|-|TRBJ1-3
CASSEISPRAGGNTIYF
TGTGCCAGCAGTGAAATATCTCCCAGGGCAGGGGGAAACACCATATATTTT
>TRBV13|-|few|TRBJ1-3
CASSFRQVSGTIYF
TGTGCCAGCAGCTTCCGACAGGTTTCGGGCACCATATATTTT
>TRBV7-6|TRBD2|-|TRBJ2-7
CTSSLTPPGTNLYEQYF
TGTACCAGCAGCTTAACTCCTCCTGGGACTAACCTCTACGAGCAGTACTTC
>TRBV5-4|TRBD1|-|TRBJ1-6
CASSLRRDSGSPLHF
TGTGCCAGCAGCCTCCGCCGGGACAGTGGTTCACCCCTCCACTTT
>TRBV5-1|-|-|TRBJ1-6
CASSFTGQTYNSPLHF
TGCGCCAGCAGCTTTACAGGACAGACCTATAATTCACCCCTCCACTTT
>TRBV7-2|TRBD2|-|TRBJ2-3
CASSLETSGSADTQYF
TGTGCCAGCAGCTTAGAGACTAGCGGGAGCGCAGATACGCAGTATTTT